This T cell receptor (beta chain) appears in the sequencing data of a study of blood T cell repertoires in COVID-19. At the level of the study: COVID-19 samples from acute and convalescent phases originated in the United States, Italy and Spain.

Libraries were prepared by immunoSEQ multiplex PCR; TCRdb keeps only in-frame clonotypes and omits some of them. The sample contains approximately 210,000 clones, about 90% of which appear only once. The specimen was peripheral blood. The sequence was obtained from a man aged 18 to 35 with active or convalescent COVID-19.

The chain's CDR3 is CASSELPSAGELFF. Written as DNA, the CDR3 is TGCGCCAGCAGTGAGCTTCCTTCAGCCGGGGAGCTGTTTTTT. The rearrangement joins TRBV10-1 to TRBJ2-2; D is unresolved. The V and J ends lost 2 bases and 6 bases respectively, with 10 bases between them. Germline assignment: CDR1 WNHNN and CDR2 SYGVQD (reference sequence). The CDR3 loop spans 14 amino acids.